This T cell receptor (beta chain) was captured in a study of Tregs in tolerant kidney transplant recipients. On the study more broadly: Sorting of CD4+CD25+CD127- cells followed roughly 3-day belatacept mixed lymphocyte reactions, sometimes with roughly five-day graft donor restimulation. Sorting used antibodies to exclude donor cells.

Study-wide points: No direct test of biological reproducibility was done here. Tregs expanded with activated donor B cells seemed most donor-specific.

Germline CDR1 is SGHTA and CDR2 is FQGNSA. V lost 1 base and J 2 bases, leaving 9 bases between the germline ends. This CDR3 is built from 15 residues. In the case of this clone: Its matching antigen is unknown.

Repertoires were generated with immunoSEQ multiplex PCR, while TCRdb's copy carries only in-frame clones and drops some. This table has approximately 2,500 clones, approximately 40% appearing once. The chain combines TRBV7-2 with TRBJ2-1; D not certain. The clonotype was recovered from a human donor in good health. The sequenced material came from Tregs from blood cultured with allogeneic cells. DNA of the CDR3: TGTGCCAGCAGCTTAGACTCCGGCGCCTACAATGAGCAGTTCTTC. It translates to CASSLDSGAYNEQFF.